The 18 T cell receptor beta chains in this list originate from one sample, sequenced in a study of blood T cell repertoires in COVID-19 (dated by TCRdb to the early 2020s). The library was prepared using the immunoSEQ multiplex PCR assay. TCRdb mirrors the immuneACCESS table, restricted to in-frame sequences. Some clones are absent from its copies; in checked studies, under half trace to an unresolved V gene, and the reason for the others is unknown. This sample comprises some 100,000 clones, roughly 88% of them detected only once. 7.9% of the sample comes from the top ten. The sequenced sample was peripheral blood. These receptor sequences come from a woman over 75 with active or convalescent COVID-19.

The rearrangement joins TRBV7-9 to TRBJ1-2, with 7 bases matching TRBD1. This CDR3 region has 14 residues. V shed 2 bases and J 7 bases; nucleotides not matched to a gene: 7. Germline V gene sequence: CDR1 SEHNR, CDR2 FQNEAQ (reference sequence). CDR3 sequence reads: CASSLPGGSAGYTF. As DNA, the CDR3 is TGTGCCAGCAGCTTACCAGGGGGTAGTGCTGGCTACACCTTC.

This clone was counted only a few times. The V call is TRBV3-1 (or the pseudogene TRBV3-2), the J call TRBJ1-2; 7 bases agree with TRBD1. CDR3 length equals 13 residues. Germline assignment: CDR1 LGHDT and CDR2 YNNKEL (reference sequence). The trim removed 4 bases at V and 8 bases at J, leaving 7 bases unmatched. CDR3 loop: CASSLRQGAGYTF. The CDR3, as DNA: TGTGCCAGCAGCCTTAGACAGGGCGCGGGCTACACCTTC.

This rearrangement joins TRBV10-3 to TRBJ2-5; 7 bases are a match to TRBD2. The CDR3 sequence is 16 residues long. Trimming at V came to 6 bases and at J to 4 bases, leaving 14 bases not matched to a gene. The germline V gene encodes CDR1 ENHRY and CDR2 SYGVKD. CDR3 sequence reads: CAISEFPAGEGETQYF. The CDR3 DNA is TGTGCCATCAGCGAATTTCCCGCGGGAGAGGGAGAGACCCAGTACTTC.

The J gene is TRBJ2-7, the V gene TRBV18, with TRBD1 matching over 7 bases. This CDR3 is 16 amino acids long. J was trimmed by 4 bases and V by 9 bases; bases with no gene match: 18. Germline V lookup: CDR1 KGHSH, CDR2 LQKENI. In DNA, the CDR3 is TGTGCCAGTACCCCGGTCCAGAGGGGGCGGTTTTACGAGCAGTACTTC. Protein sequence: CASTPVQRGRFYEQYF.

This clone was recorded a few times. The chain joins TRBV5-1 to TRBJ2-2; 11 bases align to TRBD2. CDR1 is SGHRS, CDR2 YFSETQ, per germline. V lost 5 bases and J lost 4; bases outside the gene matches: 1. This CDR3 has 14 residues. For the CDR3, the DNA is TGCGCCAGCAGACTAGCGGGAGTCACCGGGGAGCTGTTTTTT. Residues: CASRLAGVTGELFF.

The V and J genes are TRBV10-3 and TRBJ1-1; D remains unclear. V lost 5 bases, J lost 1 base, and 8 bases lay in between. From germline, CDR1 is ENHRY and CDR2 SYGVKD. This CDR3 contains 13 residues. CDR3 nucleotide sequence: TGTGCCATCAGTTCTTCACAGAACACTGAAGCTTTCTTT. This codes for CAISSSQNTEAFF.

The V call is TRBV27, the J call TRBJ2-7; 8 nucleotides align to TRBD2. This CDR3 comprises 15 residues. Looked up from germline, CDR1 is MNHEY and CDR2 is SMNVEV (reference sequence). With 4 bases clipped from V and 6 bases from J, the junction kept 11 bases outside the gene matches. The CDR3: CASSSQAGGWVEQYF. The CDR3 region has the DNA TGTGCCAGCAGTTCCCAGGCGGGAGGATGGGTCGAGCAGTACTTC.

The gene calls are TRBV3-1 (or the pseudogene TRBV3-2) and TRBJ1-4, with unresolved D. The germline CDR1 and CDR2 sequences are LGHDT and YNNKEL (reference sequence). Trimming stripped 1 base from V and 0 bases from J, with 3 bases between. The length of the CDR3 is 14 residues. The CDR3 region has the DNA TGTGCCAGCAGCCAAGCAACAACTAATGAAAAACTGTTTTTT. Translated, it gives CASSQATTNEKLFF.

The chain is built from TRBV20-1 and TRBJ1-6, with 9 nucleotides matching TRBD1. V shed 3 bases and J 9 bases; nucleotides not matched to a gene: 18. The V gene's germline CDR1 is DFQATT and CDR2 SNEGSKA (reference sequence). The CDR3 has 18 residues. The chain's CDR3 is CSASRVAQGATISSPLHF. For the CDR3, the DNA is TGCAGTGCTAGTAGGGTCGCACAGGGGGCGACCATTAGTTCACCCCTCCACTTT.

The genes are TRBV6-5 and TRBJ2-7, with D perhaps matching TRBD2 (6 bases). Trimming stripped 11 bases from V and 0 bases from J, with 17 bases between. This CDR3 comprises 14 residues. Per germline, CDR1 MNHEY and CDR2 SVGAGI. DNA of the CDR3: TGTGCCGGGGAGGCAAAGGGGCCCTCCTACGAGCAGTACTTC. It is translated as CAGEAKGPSYEQYF.

This clone is a singleton in its sample. One end of the junction fails to match germline, which may point to a read error. The chain recombines TRBV28 with TRBJ2-7, with D hard to call. Germline V gene data show CDR1 as MDHEN and CDR2 as SYDVKM. The CDR3 is 13 amino acids. CDR3 nucleotides: TGTGCCAGCAGTTCCACTCGGTCCTCCGAGCAGTACTTC. Residues: CASSSTRSSEQYF.

V gene TRBV3-1 (or the pseudogene TRBV3-2) combines with J gene TRBJ1-1, with a possible D match to TRBD1 (6 bases). The CDR3 has 16 amino acids. Trimming cost V 1 base and J 4 bases, with 16 bases left between them. The germline CDR1 and CDR2 sequences are LGHDT and YNNKEL (reference sequence). The CDR3 loop is CASSQVPFQGSTEAFF. The CDR3 DNA reads TGTGCCAGCAGCCAAGTCCCTTTCCAGGGGTCCACTGAAGCTTTCTTT.

The V gene is TRBV5-1, the J gene TRBJ2-1; perhaps TRBD2 as D (6 bases). Between the trimmed V and J ends, which lost 4 bases and 8 bases, there was a span of 16 bases. Germline assignment: CDR1 SGHRS and CDR2 YFSETQ. The CDR3 contains 14 residues. This chain's CDR3 is CASSNSGVGYEQFF. The CDR3 DNA reads as TGCGCCAGCAGCAATAGCGGAGTAGGCTATGAGCAGTTCTTC.

This chain connects TRBV5-1 to TRBJ1-3; 8 nucleotides agree with TRBD1. V shed 4 bases and J 2 bases; nucleotides not matched to a gene: 8. Germline CDR1 and CDR2: SGHRS and YFSETQ. The CDR3 covers 16 residues. CDR3 DNA sequence: TGCGCCAGCAGCACCGGACAGGGTGATCCTGGAAACACCATATATTTT. Translating it yields CASSTGQGDPGNTIYF.

V is TRBV6-5 and J is TRBJ1-2; TRBD1 agrees at 8 bases. The ends lost 0 bases at V and 5 bases at J; junction bases unmatched: 8. The length of the CDR3 is 16 residues. Germline V gives CDR1 MNHEY, CDR2 SVGAGI. The chain's CDR3 is CASSYSTQGARYGYTF. The CDR3 DNA sequence: TGTGCCAGCAGTTACTCAACCCAGGGGGCGAGGTATGGCTACACCTTC.

CDR3 nucleotides: TGTGCCAGCAGTTTTTCGAGCGGGAGGGCCCTAGATACGCAGTATTTT. Its protein is CASSFSSGRALDTQYF. The chain couples TRBV28 to TRBJ2-3; 10 nucleotides agree with TRBD2. The CDR3 is made up of 16 amino acids. Unmatched junction bases numbered 8, after V lost 3 bases and J lost 5 bases. Germline values: CDR1 MDHEN, CDR2 SYDVKM. Full variable domain (outside the CDR3, taken from reference TRBV28 and TRBJ2-3): DVKVTQSSRYLVKRTGEKVFLECVQDMDHENMFWYRQDPGLGLRLIYFSYDVKMKEKGDIPEGYSVSREKKERFSLILESASTNQTSMYLCASSFSSGRALDTQYFGPGTRLTVL.

CDR3 in DNA: TGTGCCAGCAGCGGACAGGGGGTAAGGGAGACCCAGTACTTC. Protein: CASSGQGVRETQYF. This rearrangement joins TRBV27 to TRBJ2-5, with 10 positions matching TRBD1. CDR3 size: 14 residues. After removal of 6 bases from V and 5 bases from J, the junction contained 6 bases not matched to a gene. Germline-derived CDR1 and CDR2 are MNHEY and SMNVEV (reference sequence).

This chain links TRBV28 with TRBJ2-1, with D tentatively TRBD1 (6 bases). The CDR3 length is 15 residues. The germline V gene has CDR1 MDHEN and CDR2 SYDVKM. V lost 5 bases and J 0 bases, leaving 11 bases between the germline ends. The CDR3 sequence: CASSIQQGSYNEQFF. The CDR3 nucleotides read TGTGCCAGCAGTATTCAACAGGGCTCCTACAATGAGCAGTTCTTC.